The next 16 T cell receptor beta chains were all read from a single sample in a study of beta chain features in type 1 diabetes (dated by TCRdb to the late 2010s). Library generation was performed with the immunoSEQ multiplex PCR assay. All of the isolated RNA was reverse transcribed with the High Capacity cDNA Reverse Transcription Kit, so expressed TCRB transcripts were sequenced. TCRdb took over this immuneACCESS table, retaining in-frame rearrangements with V and J assigned. Such tables are incomplete; in checked studies, under half of the missing clones stem from an unresolved V gene, and the remainder is unexplained. For this sample there are under 800,000 clones; roughly 15% appear just once. The ten largest clonotypes hold approximately 0.093% of the sample. The sequencing input was naive CD4+ T cells from blood. According to the study, the label for this sample's cell subset or site signals: true naive CD4+ T cells. Receptors originate from a man aged 18 to 30 in good health.

This clone was observed a few times. The V call is TRBV19, the J call TRBJ2-1, with D perhaps TRBD2 (6 bases). With 11 bases removed from V and 7 bases from J, the gap between germline ends came to 15 bases. The CDR3 consists of 12 residues. Germline V CDR1 and CDR2: LNHDA, SQIVND (reference sequence). The chain's CDR3 is CAAASVGNEQFF. The CDR3 DNA sequence: TGTGCCGCGGCTAGCGTCGGGAATGAGCAGTTCTTC.

This clone was seen only a few times. V usage is TRBV7-9 and J usage is TRBJ2-3, with D possibly matching TRBD2 (6 bases). Germline V gene lookup returns CDR1 SEHNR and CDR2 FQNEAQ (reference sequence). V was shortened by 5 bases and J by 4 bases, with 16 bases between the two germline ends. This CDR3 is built from 15 residues. The CDR3 region is CASSPRRGGADTQYF. CDR3 sequence (DNA): TGTGCCAGCAGCCCTAGGCGGGGAGGCGCAGATACGCAGTATTTT.

The genes are TRBV7-3 and TRBJ2-3, with D possibly matching TRBD2 (6 bases). Per germline, CDR1 SGHTA and CDR2 FQGTGA. The CDR3 runs to 14 residues. With 2 bases removed from V and 0 bases from J, the gap between germline ends came to 6 bases. This chain's CDR3 is CASSLGTSTDTQYF. The CDR3 coding sequence is TGTGCCAGCAGCTTAGGGACTAGCACAGATACGCAGTATTTT.

This clone has a handful of counts. The chain uses TRBV15 and TRBJ1-2, with D possibly being TRBD1 (5 bases). CDR1 and CDR2 (germline): LNHNV, YYDKDF (reference sequence). The ends were cut back, 0 bases at V and 1 base at J, with 18 bases in the middle. The length of the CDR3 is 18 residues. The CDR3 is CATSRDSWGRVDNYGYTF. The CDR3 DNA sequence: TGTGCCACCAGCAGAGATAGCTGGGGCAGAGTCGATAACTATGGCTACACCTTC.

This clone was found a few times. This chain links TRBV7-9 with TRBJ2-1; 12 nucleotides agree with TRBD1. The germline V gene has CDR1 SEHNR and CDR2 FQNEAQ (reference sequence). This CDR3 has 14 amino acids. The J segment lost 8 bases and the V segment lost 5 bases, leaving 4 bases of the junction unmatched. The CDR3 nucleotides read TGTGCCAGCAGCCGGGACAGGGGGCTGTATGAGCAGTTCTTC. It is translated as CASSRDRGLYEQFF.

This clone showed up just a few times. V gene TRBV28 combines with J gene TRBJ1-2; unclear D gene. CDR3 length: 14 amino acids. Trimming shortened V by 5 bases and J by 4 bases, and 14 bases separated the two germline ends. Germline CDR1 reads MDHEN; CDR2 reads SYDVKM. CDR3 in DNA: TGTGCCAGCAGTCCCCCGGAGATGCTCTATGGCTACACCTTC. Protein sequence: CASSPPEMLYGYTF.

V and J are TRBV10-3 and TRBJ2-2, with TRBD1 matching over 7 bases. Germline V lookup: CDR1 ENHRY, CDR2 SYGVKD. This CDR3 is 16 amino acids long. Trimming cost V 7 bases and J 2 bases; bases outside gene matches: 10. The CDR3 DNA reads TGTGCCATCAAAAAACAGGGGAACCTAAACACCGGGGAGCTGTTTTTT. Its protein product is CAIKKQGNLNTGELFF.

This clone has a handful of counts. The chain links TRBV6-5 to TRBJ2-2, with 11 positions matching TRBD1. Germline CDR1 and CDR2: MNHEY and SVGAGI. The ends lost 5 bases at V and 2 bases at J; junction bases unmatched: 1. The CDR3 consists of 15 residues. DNA of the CDR3: TGTGCCAGCAGTAGGACAGGGGGCAACACCGGGGAGCTGTTTTTT. Translated, it gives CASSRTGGNTGELFF.

This sequence joins TRBV20-1 and TRBJ1-2, with D hard to call. V was cut by 7 bases and J by 8 bases, with 14 bases left in between. The length of the CDR3 is 11 residues. CDR1 and CDR2 (germline): DFQATT, SNEGSKA (reference sequence). CDR3 protein: CSGVSQRGYTF. The CDR3 bases are TGCAGTGGCGTTTCTCAGCGGGGCTACACCTTC.

The chain carries TRBV7-2 and TRBJ2-7; 9 bases align to TRBD1. The J segment lost 4 bases and the V segment lost 0 bases, leaving 1 base of the junction unmatched. This CDR3 is 14 amino acids long. Germline CDR1 reads SGHTA; CDR2 reads FQGNSA. CDR3 nucleotides: TGTGCCAGCAGCTTAGCAGGGACAGGGTACGAGCAGTACTTC. Its protein is CASSLAGTGYEQYF.

This clone was picked up a small number of times. The rearrangement links TRBV7-3 to TRBJ1-4, with no clear D. CDR1 and CDR2 (germline): SGHTA, FQGTGA. This CDR3 is built from 13 residues. Trimming cost V 2 bases and J 5 bases, with 6 bases left between them. CDR3 bases: TGTGCCAGCAGCTTAGGTACAAATGAAAAACTGTTTTTT. Translation: CASSLGTNEKLFF.

A few counts support this clone. The chain employs TRBV9 and TRBJ1-4; D not resolved. Germline V gives CDR1 SGDLS, CDR2 YYNGEE. This CDR3 spans 16 amino acids. V gave up 2 bases and J gave up 5 bases, with 16 bases separating them. The CDR3 is CASSVSGVAENEKLFF. The CDR3 DNA reads TGTGCCAGCAGCGTTTCTGGGGTGGCCGAGAATGAAAAACTGTTTTTT.

This clone was seen only a few times. The J gene is TRBJ1-1, the V gene TRBV7-9, with a possible D match to TRBD1 (6 bases). CDR3 length equals 12 residues. Trimming cost V 5 bases and J 4 bases, with 8 bases left between them. Germline loops: CDR1 SEHNR, CDR2 FQNEAQ (reference sequence). CDR3 sequence: CASSVDSTEAFF. The CDR3 nucleotides read TGTGCCAGCAGCGTGGACAGCACTGAAGCTTTCTTT.

The chain recombines TRBV21-1 with TRBJ2-1; no DNA check was done on the table's D call, TRBD2. TRBV21-1 is listed as a pseudogene. The CDR3 totals 18 residues. CDR3 bases: TGTGCCAGCAGCAAACTTGGCGGTAGCCTTGGCTCCTACAATGAGCAGTTCTTC. Encoded protein: CASSKLGGSLGSYNEQFF.

V is TRBV11-3 and J is TRBJ2-3; 7 bases are shared with TRBD1. After removal of 5 bases from V and 3 bases from J, the junction contained 5 bases not matched to a gene. The CDR3 sequence is 14 residues long. Germline V gene lookup returns CDR1 SGHNT and CDR2 YENEEA. The DNA of the CDR3 is TGTGCCAGCAGCCCCAGACAGGGAACAGATACGCAGTATTTT. Translating it yields CASSPRQGTDTQYF.

This clone was detected only a few times. V is TRBV6-5 and J is TRBJ2-7; 10 positions agree with TRBD1. The CDR3 loop spans 15 amino acids. Losses at the gene ends were 5 bases for V and 2 bases for J; bases not matched to a gene: 6. Germline CDR1 and CDR2: MNHEY and SVGAGI. Written as DNA, the CDR3 is TGTGCCAGCAGTACCGGGACAGGGGAAGCCTACGAGCAGTACTTC. The encoded protein is CASSTGTGEAYEQYF.